This T cell receptor (beta chain) was identified during a study of T-cell reconstitution after alpha-beta-depleted transplantation in children. This clonotype was seen more than once but under ten times. Preparing the TCRbeta library involved the use of unique molecular identifiers. TCRdb reanalysed the PCR reads using MiXCR and keeps one entry per CDR3 protein. The sample carries about 600,000 distinct CDR3 sequences, 20% to 25% recorded once. The CDR3 extends over 14 amino acids. Germline V gene sequence: CDR1 DFQATT, CDR2 SNEGSKA (reference sequence). Trimming removed 0 bases from V and 2 bases from J, with 8 bases in between.

This material consisted of PBMCs, mostly from graft donor cells, taken 360 days after TCRalphabeta/CD19-depleted stem cell transplant. The receptor comes from a boy under three years old who had a stem cell transplant for acute myeloid leukemia, so the T cells may come from the graft donor. The chain links TRBV20-1 to TRBJ2-4; no clear D gene. DNA for the CDR3: TGCAGTGCTAGAGAGGGCGGCTCCAAAAACATTCAGTACTTC. Translated, it gives CSAREGGSKNIQYF.